This T cell receptor (beta chain) originates from a study of OX40 agonist ivuxolimab in advanced cancers. Regarding the study as a whole: Researchers report that CD8+ T cells had, on average, more expanded clones than CD4+.

The repertoire was sequenced with immunoSEQ multiplex PCR; TCRdb's copy has only in-frame clones and lacks some. The repertoire has 45,000 to 50,000 clones, roughly 91% of them found once; the top ten carry roughly 6.3%. For this clone: Its antigen is unknown.

The V and J ends lost 2 bases and 2 bases, in that order; junction bases with no gene match: 3. The CDR3 extends over 15 amino acids. Germline V CDR1 and CDR2: MNHNS, SASEGT. The V gene is TRBV6-1, the J gene TRBJ2-5; 9 nucleotides match TRBD2. Sequenced material: CD4+ or CD8+ T cells sorted from blood, taken in a trial of the OX40 agonist ivuxolimab. This receptor was obtained from an adult with an advanced solid tumor such as melanoma, head and neck, liver or kidney cancer. The CDR3 sequence is CASSESSGGQETQYF. CDR3 in DNA: TGTGCCAGCAGTGAATCCAGCGGGGGGCAAGAGACCCAGTACTTC.